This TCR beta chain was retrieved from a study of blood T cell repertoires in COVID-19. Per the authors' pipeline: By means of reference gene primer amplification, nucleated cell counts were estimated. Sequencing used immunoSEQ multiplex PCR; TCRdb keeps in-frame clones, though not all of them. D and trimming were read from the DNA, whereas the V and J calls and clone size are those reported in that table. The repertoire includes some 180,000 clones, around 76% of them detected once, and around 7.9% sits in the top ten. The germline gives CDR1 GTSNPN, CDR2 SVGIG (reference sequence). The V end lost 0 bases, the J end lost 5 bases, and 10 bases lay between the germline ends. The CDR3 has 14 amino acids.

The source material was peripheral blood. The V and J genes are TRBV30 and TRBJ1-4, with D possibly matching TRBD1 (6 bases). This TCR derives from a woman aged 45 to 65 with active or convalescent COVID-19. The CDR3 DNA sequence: TGTGCCTGGAGTGTAGGGGGGGGGAATGAAAAACTGTTTTTT. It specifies CAWSVGGGNEKLFF.